Presented here are 13 T cell receptor beta chains from one specimen sequenced in a study of T cell clonality in common variable immunodeficiency (dated by TCRdb to 2015 to 2017). Receptor libraries were prepared by the immunoSEQ multiplex PCR assay. Not all clones reach the TCRdb copy of this immuneACCESS table, which keeps in-frame sequences only. Checked studies attribute under half of the gap to unresolved V genes and leave the rest unexplained. The sample features under 45,000 clones, and none is a singleton. The ten largest clonotypes hold about 1.3% of the sample. The sample consisted of peripheral blood mononuclear cells. These receptors came from a person between 18 and 75 years old in good health.

As to this clone: The observed sequence ends 3 residues before the CDR3 terminus, with the missing tail filled in from the germline J gene. The chain is built from TRBV19 and TRBJ1-2, with TRBD1 matching 7 bases. Per germline, CDR1 LNHDA and CDR2 SQIVND (reference sequence). CDR3 length equals 14 residues. The CDR3 loop is CASSPGGTTDTYTF. Partial CDR3 DNA: TGTGCCAGTAGTCCAGGGGGGACCACAGATACC.

There are many counts of this clone. The missing CDR3 end, 3 residues past where the read stops, is filled in from the germline J gene. The J gene is TRBJ2-3, the V gene TRBV20-1, with TRBD2 matching 14 bases. The CDR3 consists of 15 residues. The germline V gene encodes CDR1 DFQATT and CDR2 SNEGSKA (reference sequence). CDR3 DNA (partial): TGCAGTGCTAGCCCGACTAGCGGGAGGGCGGAAACG. Protein product: CSASPTSGRAET. The complete CDR3 protein is CSASPTSGRAETQYF.

This clone was seen ten or more times. The chain's CDR3 is CASRQDRENGYTF. The part of the CDR3 DNA that was read is TGTGCCAGCAGACAGGACAGGGAAAATGGC. The rearrangement joins TRBV7-9 to TRBJ1-2; 8 bases are shared with TRBD1. The read ends 3 residues shy of where the CDR3 ends; the end is completed using the germline J gene. CDR3 length: 13 residues. V gave up 6 bases and J gave up 6 bases; unmatched junction bases: 6. CDR1 and CDR2 from the germline V gene are SEHNR and FQNEAQ (reference sequence).

This clone was recorded many times. The CDR3 end falls 3 residues outside the read, so it is completed with the germline J gene. This sequence joins TRBV20-1 and TRBJ2-5; TRBD2 matches at 7 bases. Germline values: CDR1 DFQATT, CDR2 SNEGSKA (reference sequence). J was trimmed by 4 bases and V by 0 bases; bases with no gene match: 8. The CDR3 is 15 amino acids. The covered CDR3 bases are TGCAGTGCTAGAGAGCCCCAGGGAGGGTCAGAGACC. Translation gives CSAREPQGGSET. The whole CDR3 protein is CSAREPQGGSETQYF.

In its sample, this clone was seen many times. The read halts 3 residues ahead of the CDR3 end, with the missing end drawn from the germline J gene. The V and J genes are TRBV6-2 or TRBV6-3 and TRBJ2-2; TRBD1 agrees at 7 bases. The J segment lost 3 bases and the V segment lost 2 bases, leaving 3 bases of the junction unmatched. CDR3 length: 15 amino acids. Germline CDR1 MNHEY, CDR2 SVGEGT. CDR3 DNA, as far as it was read: TGTGCCAGCAGTTACGGGACAGTTTACACCGGGGAG. The encoded protein is CASSYGTVYTGE. In full, the CDR3 reads CASSYGTVYTGELFF.

This clone was seen repeatedly, ten times or more. The CDR3 extends 3 residues past the end of the read, so its final part is completed from the germline J gene. This chain joins TRBV5-1 and TRBJ2-1; TRBD2 aligns across 11 bases. Unmatched junction bases numbered 6, after V lost 5 bases and J lost 5 bases. Germline CDR1 and CDR2: SGHRS and YFSETQ. The CDR3 is 15 residues long. The chain's CDR3 is CASRPTSGGNNEQFF. The sequenced CDR3 bases are TGCGCCAGCAGACCCACTAGCGGGGGAAACAATGAG.

This clone was found a few times. The read terminates 3 residues before the CDR3 end, so the remaining end is supplied by the germline J gene. This chain uses TRBV20-1 with TRBJ2-7; 12 bases fit TRBD2. Germline trimming cut 7 bases from V and 4 bases from J; bases unmatched to any gene: 17. The CDR3 is 17 amino acids. Germline assignment: CDR1 DFQATT and CDR2 SNEGSKA (reference sequence). CDR3 bases read: TGCAGTGTTGATGGGCCACAGGGGACTAGCGGGTGGTACGAG. Translated, it gives CSVDGPQGTSGWYE. The full CDR3 sequence reads CSVDGPQGTSGWYEQYF.

Ten or more counts support this clone. The read gets to within 3 residues of the CDR3 end, and the germline J gene fills in the rest. V is TRBV13 and J is TRBJ2-7, with 9 bases matching TRBD2. This CDR3 region has 16 residues. Germline loops: CDR1 PRHDT, CDR2 FYEKMQ (reference sequence). Trimming cost V 5 bases and J 0 bases; bases outside gene matches: 8. CDR3: CASSRSGSGTSYEQYF. The DNA read from the CDR3 is TGTGCCAGCAGCCGTAGCGGGAGTGGGACCTCCTACGAG.

Note on this clone: The CDR3 end is not reached by the read, which stops 3 residues before it; the germline J gene fills it in. This chain joins TRBV18 and TRBJ1-1; D not certain. Germline V gene sequence: CDR1 KGHSH, CDR2 LQKENI. V lost 4 bases, J lost 0 bases, and 9 bases lay in between. This CDR3 is 14 amino acids long. CDR3 sequence reads: CASSLGVLNTEAFF. The CDR3 DNA, read in part, is TGTGCCAGCTCACTCGGGGTTTTGAACACTGAA.

This clone came up many times. The DNA ends 3 residues before the CDR3 does, and the rest of the CDR3 is filled in from the germline J gene. The rearrangement joins TRBV19 to TRBJ2-1; TRBD1 aligns across 7 bases. V lost 6 bases and J lost 7; bases outside the gene matches: 3. Germline V gene lookup returns CDR1 LNHDA and CDR2 SQIVND (reference sequence). The CDR3 loop spans 12 amino acids. The chain's CDR3 is CASSSTGNEQFF. The covered CDR3 bases are TGTGCCAGTAGCTCGACAGGGAATGAG. The complete variable domain, with remaining parts taken from reference TRBV19 and TRBJ2-1, reads DGGITQSPKYLFRKEGQNVTLSCEQNLNHDAMYWYRQDPGQGLRLIYYSQIVNDFQKGDIAEGYSVSREKKESFPLTVTSAQKNPTAFYLCASSSTGNEQFFGPGTRLTVL.

This clone was recorded many times. Read data end 3 residues before the CDR3 end; the end is taken from the germline J gene. This rearrangement joins TRBV28 to TRBJ2-7, with 8 positions matching TRBD1. CDR1 is MDHEN, CDR2 SYDVKM, per germline. The CDR3 is made up of 15 amino acids. V lost 6 bases and J lost 4; bases outside the gene matches: 11. This CDR3 reads CASRPGQGGSYEQYF. Partial CDR3 DNA: TGTGCCAGCAGACCAGGACAGGGAGGTTCTTACGAG.

In its sample, this clone was seen many times. The read comes to an end 3 residues before the CDR3 does, leaving the germline J gene to fill in the end. The chain uses TRBV12-3 or TRBV12-4 and TRBJ2-1, with 8 nucleotides matching TRBD2. The CDR3 has 15 residues. V gave up 4 bases and J gave up 9 bases; unmatched junction bases: 11. Incomplete CDR3 DNA: TGTGCCAGCAGTTATTTCGGGAGGGCCGGGGTTGAG. Its translation is CASSYFGRAGVE. The CDR3, in full, reads CASSYFGRAGVEQFF.

This clone came up many times. Read data end 3 residues before the CDR3 end; the end is taken from the germline J gene. V and J are TRBV2 and TRBJ2-5; D is possibly TRBD1 (6 bases). Germline CDR1 SNHLY, CDR2 FYNNEI. The germline V and J ends were trimmed by 3 bases and 5 bases, with 22 bases remaining between them. The CDR3 has 17 amino acids. CDR3 DNA, as far as it was read: TGTGCCAGCAGTGATTGGGGGAAGAACAGGGATCGGGAGACC. Translation gives CASSDWGKNRDRET. The CDR3 in its entirety is CASSDWGKNRDRETQYF.